What follows are 18 T cell receptor beta chains derived from one specimen sequenced in a study of identical twins. TCRdb ran MiXCR on the 5' RACE reads and lists one entry per CDR3 protein. The data show fewer than 250,000 distinct CDR3 sequences, approximately 6.8% seen once. The same sample was also studied in work on yellow fever vaccine responses in identical twins.

The sample consisted of CD8+ T cells sorted from blood. These receptors all stem from a woman between 18 and 29 years old in good health.

Many counts were recorded for this clonotype. The V and J genes are TRBV2 and TRBJ2-1; D is possibly TRBD1 (7 bases). The CDR3 extends over 16 amino acids. From germline, CDR1 is SNHLY and CDR2 FYNNEI. V was clipped by 6 bases and J by 7 bases, with 22 bases between them. CDR3 bases: TGTGCCAGCAGCGGGGAGGCGGTCCCAGGGGGTAATGAGCAGTTCTTC. Translated, it gives CASSGEAVPGGNEQFF.

At least ten counts were recorded for this clonotype. This chain links TRBV12-3 or TRBV12-4 with TRBJ1-6; 7 bases align to TRBD1. Trimming cost V 5 bases and J 6 bases; bases outside gene matches: 7. The CDR3 is 15 residues long. CDR3 in amino acids: CASSIQGIGNSPLHF. CDR3 sequence (DNA): TGTGCCAGCAGTATACAGGGGATAGGTAATTCACCCCTCCACTTT.

The chain recombines TRBV20-1 with TRBJ2-7; D tentatively reads TRBD1 or TRBD2 (5 bases each). Germline CDR1 reads DFQATT; CDR2 reads SNEGSKA (reference sequence). The CDR3 is 12 residues long. Between the trimmed V and J ends, which lost 6 bases and 6 bases, there was a span of 15 bases. The CDR3 DNA is TGCAGTGCCCAGGGAGTGTCAATCGAGCAGTACGTC. It encodes CSAQGVSIEQYV.

This clonotype has ten or more counts. J is TRBJ2-5 and V is TRBV4-1, with D possibly being TRBD2 (5 bases). V was cut by 4 bases and J by 5 bases, with 14 bases left in between. Germline V lookup: CDR1 MGHRA, CDR2 YSYEKL. This CDR3 spans 14 amino acids. CDR3 coding DNA: TGCGCCAGCAGCCTTGACTACGGATTTGAGACCCAGTACTTC. Protein product: CASSLDYGFETQYF.

This chain links TRBV4-1 with TRBJ2-5, with D possibly matching TRBD2 (5 bases). CDR1 is MGHRA, CDR2 YSYEKL, per germline. The V and J ends lost 0 bases and 2 bases respectively, with 10 bases between them. This CDR3 region has 15 residues. The CDR3 protein is CASSQDQLVQETQYF. The CDR3, as DNA: TGCGCCAGCAGCCAAGATCAACTAGTACAAGAGACCCAGTACTTC.

This clonotype has just a few counts. J is TRBJ2-1 and V is TRBV6-1; TRBD2 agrees at 13 bases. Losses at the gene ends were 6 bases for V and 8 bases for J; bases not matched to a gene: 7. CDR1 and CDR2 from the germline V gene are MNHNS and SASEGT. CDR3 length equals 15 residues. The DNA for the CDR3 is TGTGCCAGCAGCGCCACTAGCGGGGGGGCGGATGAGCAGTTCTTC. Its translation: CASSATSGGADEQFF.

CDR3 in DNA: TGTGCCAGCAGCAACCTAGCGGGAGGAGGAGCAGATACGCAGTATTTT. It encodes CASSNLAGGGADTQYF. The rearrangement links TRBV6-2 or TRBV6-3 to TRBJ2-3; 11 bases match TRBD2. After removal of 6 bases from V and 4 bases from J, the junction contained 9 bases not matched to a gene. The germline V gene encodes CDR1 MNHEY and CDR2 SVGEGT. The CDR3 is 16 residues long.

The DNA of the CDR3 is TGTGCCAGCAGCTCCCTGGGGCTAGCGGGAGACCCTATACGTTGGAATGAGCAGTTCTTC. Translation: CASSSLGLAGDPIRWNEQFF. The V gene is TRBV6-2 or TRBV6-3, the J gene TRBJ2-1, with 10 positions matching TRBD2. CDR1 and CDR2 (germline): MNHEY, SVGEGT. The CDR3 runs to 20 residues. J lost 7 bases, V lost 6 bases, and 24 bases had no gene match.

This clonotype was counted ten times or more. The chain recombines TRBV5-6 with TRBJ2-7; D is unresolved. CDR3 length: 11 amino acids. CDR1 is SGHDT and CDR2 is YYEEEE in the germline V gene. V was trimmed by 0 bases and J by 6 bases, leaving 4 bases between them. CDR3 sequence: CASSLVGEQYF. The CDR3 bases are TGTGCCAGCAGCTTGGTCGGCGAGCAGTACTTC.

The V and J genes are TRBV5-1 and TRBJ1-2; TRBD1 might be the D (5 bases). Germline CDR1 SGHRS, CDR2 YFSETQ. CDR3 length equals 13 residues. V was trimmed by 4 bases and J by 8 bases, leaving 15 bases between them. The CDR3 sequence is CASSPGGGEGYTF. For the CDR3, the DNA is TGCGCCAGCAGCCCTGGTGGGGGAGAAGGCTACACCTTC.

As to this clonotype: Germline is not matched at one junction end, which may reflect a read error. The genes are TRBV13 and TRBJ2-1; 7 nucleotides agree with TRBD1. Per the germline V gene, CDR1 is PRHDT and CDR2 is FYEKMQ (reference sequence). The CDR3 length is 15 residues. CDR3 coding DNA: TGTACCAGCAGCTTCCTCGGGACAGCAAAGGACGAGCAGTTCTTC. Protein sequence: CTSSFLGTAKDEQFF.

This clonotype has at least ten counts. The genes are TRBV14 and TRBJ2-7; no clear D. V was trimmed by 2 bases and J by 0 bases, leaving 5 bases between them. Germline-derived CDR1 and CDR2 are SGHDN and FVKESK. The CDR3 is 13 amino acids. CDR3 coding DNA: TGTGCCAGCAGCCAAAAAGTCTCCTACGAGCAGTACTTC. It specifies CASSQKVSYEQYF. Using reference TRBV14 and TRBJ2-7 for the parts outside the CDR3, the full variable domain is EAGVTQFPSHSVIEKGQTVTLRCDPISGHDNLYWYRRVMGKEIKFLLHFVKESKQDESGMPNNRFLAERTGGTYSTLKVQPAELEDSGVYFCASSQKVSYEQYFGPGTRLTVT.

This clonotype was counted a few times. The chain recombines TRBV28 with TRBJ2-6, with D perhaps TRBD2 (5 bases). V was shortened by 6 bases and J by 5 bases, with 14 bases between the two germline ends. Germline V gene data show CDR1 as MDHEN and CDR2 as SYDVKM. This CDR3 has 15 residues. The CDR3 nucleotides are TGTGCCAGCAGCATCGGGGAAAGTTGGGCCAACGTCCTGACTTTC. It codes for CASSIGESWANVLTF.

This clonotype appeared a few times. The chain is built from TRBV12-3 or TRBV12-4 and TRBJ2-3, with D possibly matching TRBD1 (5 bases). This CDR3 has 16 residues. Trimming shortened V by 3 bases and J by 0 bases, and 13 bases separated the two germline ends. Here the CDR3 reads CASSLLKGVSTDTQYF. CDR3 nucleotides: TGTGCCAGCAGTTTGTTGAAAGGGGTCAGCACAGATACGCAGTATTTT.

This clonotype was observed many times. The gene calls are TRBV28 and TRBJ2-1, with 9 bases aligning to TRBD2. Germline-derived CDR1 and CDR2 are MDHEN and SYDVKM. The CDR3 consists of 15 residues. V dropped 2 bases and J dropped 7; count of bases not matched to a gene: 6. CDR3 sequence (DNA): TGTGCCAGCAGTTTAATCGCGGGAGGGACGAATGAGCAGTTCTTC. This gives the protein CASSLIAGGTNEQFF.

This clonotype showed up just a few times. The rearrangement joins TRBV9 to TRBJ2-1, with a weak D call TRBD2 (6 bases). Trimming shortened V by 2 bases and J by 3 bases, and 15 bases separated the two germline ends. This CDR3 region has 16 residues. CDR1 and CDR2 from the germline V gene are SGDLS and YYNGEE. Here the CDR3 DNA reads TGTGCCAGCAGCGTCCGAGGGACTCCAGACTACAATGAGCAGTTCTTC. It yields the protein CASSVRGTPDYNEQFF.

This chain links TRBV11-2 with TRBJ2-7, with 9 bases that match TRBD1. CDR1 is SGHAT and CDR2 is FQNNGV in the germline V gene. Germline trimming cut 0 bases from V and 0 bases from J; bases unmatched to any gene: 15. The CDR3 runs to 20 residues. The CDR3 is CASSLEARRQGVFSSYEQYV. The CDR3 DNA is TGTGCCAGCAGCTTAGAGGCCCGGAGACAGGGGGTTTTTAGCTCCTACGAGCAGTACGTC.

The chain recombines TRBV5-1 with TRBJ1-2, with TRBD1 matching 11 bases. Germline trimming cut 3 bases from V and 3 bases from J; bases unmatched to any gene: 7. The CDR3 sequence is 16 residues long. In germline, CDR1 is SGHRS, CDR2 YFSETQ. CDR3 protein: CASSYDRTGGHYGYTF. CDR3 coding DNA: TGCGCCAGCAGCTACGATCGGACAGGGGGCCACTATGGCTACACCTTC.